The 21 T cell receptor beta chains listed next were all sequenced from one sample in a study of T cell repertoires in cytomegalovirus infection. Antigens for these TCRs are unknown. Via MiXCR, TCRdb re-called the reads, giving one row per CDR3 protein. The sample lists 40,000 to 50,000 distinct CDR3 sequences, approximately 22% occurring once. The source material was PBMCs, sequenced either directly or after in vitro stimulation (not recorded which). Receptors were obtained from a human donor in good health (CMV status not recorded). Some clones in this sample may be carry-over from other donors' samples.

This clonotype was found many times. V and J are TRBV6-4 and TRBJ2-1; 10 bases fit TRBD2. Germline V gene sequence: CDR1 MRHNA, CDR2 SNTAGT. The V gene end was trimmed by 5 bases and the J gene end by 4 bases; junction bases not matched to a gene: 5. The CDR3 is 15 residues long. The DNA of the CDR3 is TGTGCCAGCAGTTACCTAGCGGGGGAATACAATGAGCAGTTCTTC. Encoded protein: CASSYLAGEYNEQFF.

A few counts support this clonotype. The CDR3 is CASSPSRASNEKLFF. Written as DNA, the CDR3 is TGCGCCAGCAGCCCATCCCGGGCTTCAAATGAAAAACTGTTTTTT. V and J are TRBV5-1 and TRBJ1-4; D is uncertain. The CDR3 has 15 amino acids. V was trimmed by 4 bases and J by 5 bases, leaving 15 bases between them. The V gene's germline CDR1 is SGHRS and CDR2 YFSETQ.

CDR3 sequence: CASRLPGLAGAHYEQYF. DNA of the CDR3: TGTGCCAGCAGGTTACCGGGACTAGCGGGGGCTCACTACGAGCAGTACTTC. The chain links TRBV7-8 to TRBJ2-7; 14 nucleotides line up with TRBD2. The CDR3 is 17 amino acids. V was pared by 6 bases and J by 3 bases, with 10 bases of the junction left unmatched. CDR1 and CDR2 from the germline V gene are SGHVS and FQNEAQ.

The chain combines TRBV10-3 with TRBJ1-2, with D possibly matching TRBD1 (5 bases). CDR3 length: 13 residues. CDR1 ENHRY and CDR2 SYGVKD come from the germline V gene. Trimming removed 3 bases from V and 8 bases from J, with 13 bases in between. CDR3 amino acids: CAISDWGSAGYTF. For the CDR3, the DNA is TGTGCCATCAGTGATTGGGGGAGCGCAGGCTACACCTTC.

This clonotype was observed a few times. V usage is TRBV6-1 and J usage is TRBJ2-7; D call uncertain. The V gene's germline CDR1 is MNHNS and CDR2 SASEGT. V was trimmed by 8 bases and J by 4 bases, leaving 12 bases between them. CDR3 length: 12 residues. This CDR3 reads CASVNYLYEQYF. For the CDR3, the DNA is TGTGCCAGCGTAAACTACCTATACGAGCAGTACTTC.

This clonotype has more than one count but fewer than ten. The chain combines TRBV24-1 with TRBJ2-2, with a tentative D call TRBD2 (5 bases). V gave up 7 bases and J gave up 5 bases, with 7 bases separating them. The V gene's germline CDR1 is KGHDR and CDR2 SFDVKD. The CDR3 runs to 12 residues. The CDR3 DNA reads TGTGCCACCAGGGAGGTTACCGGGGAGCTGTTTTTT. Its protein is CATREVTGELFF.

This clonotype was recorded many times. The V call is TRBV12-3 or TRBV12-4, the J call TRBJ1-1; D gene unclear. V lost 4 bases and J 6 bases, leaving 15 bases between the germline ends. The CDR3 covers 14 residues. As DNA, the CDR3 is TGTGCCAGCAGTTCCCGGCTTTATGGGGCTGAAGCTTTCTTT. It is translated as CASSSRLYGAEAFF.

The table lists this clonotype with a few counts. The J gene is TRBJ1-5, the V gene TRBV7-2, with D tentatively TRBD1 (5 bases). V lost 1 base and J 6 bases, leaving 13 bases between the germline ends. The CDR3 has 15 residues. In germline, CDR1 is SGHTA, CDR2 FQGNSA. CDR3 region: CASSLVAGESQPQHF. CDR3 coding DNA: TGTGCCAGCAGCTTAGTGGCGGGGGAGAGTCAGCCCCAGCATTTT.

The genes are TRBV2 and TRBJ1-4; D ambiguous. The CDR3 is 13 amino acids. Per germline, CDR1 SNHLY and CDR2 FYNNEI. V was shortened by 7 bases and J by 7 bases, with 13 bases between the two germline ends. The DNA for the CDR3 is TGTGCCAGCATAGAGGGTCCGCGTGAAAAACTGTTTTTT. Translating it yields CASIEGPREKLFF.

This clonotype was observed many times. The rearrangement uses TRBV7-9 and TRBJ1-1; no clear D gene. This CDR3 spans 13 amino acids. CDR1 and CDR2 from the germline V gene are SEHNR and FQNEAQ (reference sequence). V lost 3 bases and J lost 4, with 9 bases in between. The chain's CDR3 is CASSLEGGTEAFF. The CDR3 region has the DNA TGTGCCAGCAGCTTGGAGGGCGGCACTGAAGCTTTCTTT.

Details on this clonotype: At one of its ends the junction is not consistent with the germline gene, which may arise from a read error. V is TRBV4-1 and J is TRBJ2-4; D call uncertain. Germline lookup yields CDR1 MGHRA and CDR2 YSYEKL. This CDR3 is 12 amino acids long. The CDR3 region has the DNA TGTGCCAGCAGCCACTCTAGGACCCTTCAGTACTTC. This translates into CASSHSRTLQYF.

This clonotype showed up just a few times. The rearrangement links TRBV7-9 to TRBJ2-7, with a possible D match to TRBD2 (5 bases). The CDR3 length is 14 residues. Per germline, CDR1 SEHNR and CDR2 FQNEAQ (reference sequence). With 5 bases removed from V and 7 bases from J, the gap between germline ends came to 18 bases. In nucleotides, the CDR3 is TGTGCCAGCAGCCCCATAATGGGAGAGTCGGAGCAGTACTTC. Amino acid sequence: CASSPIMGESEQYF.

This clonotype was seen more than once but under ten times. The V call is TRBV30, the J call TRBJ1-4; D is unclear. The CDR3 loop spans 13 amino acids. Looked up from germline, CDR1 is GTSNPN and CDR2 is SVGIG (reference sequence). Between the trimmed V and J ends, which lost 4 bases and 5 bases, there was a span of 11 bases. The CDR3 protein is CAWNPDPNEKLFF. As DNA, the CDR3 is TGTGCCTGGAACCCGGACCCCAATGAAAAACTGTTTTTT.

This clonotype was recorded at least ten times. The chain recombines TRBV7-9 with TRBJ1-3; D might be TRBD1 (6 bases). This CDR3 spans 16 amino acids. Germline-derived CDR1 and CDR2 are SEHNR and FQNEAQ (reference sequence). V lost 5 bases and J 0 bases, leaving 14 bases between the germline ends. CDR3 bases: TGTGCCAGCAGCCAGAGAGGACAGTCCTCTGGAAACACCATATATTTT. It yields the protein CASSQRGQSSGNTIYF.

In this sample, this clonotype turned up a few times. The genes are TRBV11-2 and TRBJ2-1; D could derive from TRBD1 or TRBD2 (6 bases each). The ends were cut back, 6 bases at V and 4 bases at J, with 16 bases in the middle. Germline V gives CDR1 SGHAT, CDR2 FQNNGV. The CDR3 sequence is 15 residues long. CDR3 sequence reads: CASRGGRLTYNEQFF. The DNA of the CDR3 is TGTGCCAGCAGGGGGGGCCGCCTCACGTACAATGAGCAGTTCTTC.

This chain connects TRBV27 to TRBJ2-7; D uncertain. The CDR3 has 13 residues. V was pared by 4 bases and J by 4 bases, with 11 bases between. Germline CDR1 reads MNHEY; CDR2 reads SMNVEV (reference sequence). The CDR3 sequence is CASSSAQPYEQYF. As DNA, the CDR3 is TGTGCCAGCAGTTCGGCGCAGCCGTACGAGCAGTACTTC.

Points on this clonotype: Just one base apart from a much larger clone, this may be a read error. The genes are TRBV7-2 and TRBJ2-5, with D perhaps matching TRBD1 (6 bases). The CDR3 runs to 14 residues. Germline V gene sequence: CDR1 SGHTA, CDR2 FQGNSA. V lost 5 bases to trimming and J lost 1 base, with 11 bases between them. CDR3 loop: CASSPQGTQETQYF. The CDR3 DNA follows: TGTGCCAGCAGCCCCCAGGGGACCCAAGAGACCCAGTACTTC.

This clonotype has more than one count but fewer than ten. The chain couples TRBV19 to TRBJ2-3; D possibly corresponds to TRBD2 (6 bases). The CDR3 has 14 residues. Looked up from germline, CDR1 is LNHDA and CDR2 is SQIVND (reference sequence). Trimming cost V 5 bases and J 2 bases, with 11 bases left between them. The CDR3 region is CASSVASDTDTQYF. CDR3 DNA: TGTGCCAGTAGTGTGGCTAGCGACACAGATACGCAGTATTTT. The full variable domain, rest sourced from reference TRBV19 and TRBJ2-3, is DGGITQSPKYLFRKEGQNVTLSCEQNLNHDAMYWYRQDPGQGLRLIYYSQIVNDFQKGDIAEGYSVSREKKESFPLTVTSAQKNPTAFYLCASSVASDTDTQYFGPGTRLTVL.

The chain employs TRBV5-1 and TRBJ2-1; TRBD2 agrees at 11 bases. CDR1 is SGHRS, CDR2 YFSETQ, per germline. The V and J ends lost 4 bases and 9 bases, in that order; junction bases with no gene match: 21. The CDR3 totals 19 residues. CDR3 in amino acids: CASSPTSLLLAGVVAEQFF. CDR3 bases: TGCGCCAGCAGCCCCACGAGCCTATTACTAGCGGGAGTTGTGGCTGAGCAGTTCTTC. The full variable domain, in which reference TRBV5-1 and TRBJ2-1 provide the parts outside the CDR3, is KAGVTQTPRYLIKTRGQQVTLSCSPISGHRSVSWYQQTPGQGLQFLFEYFSETQRNKGNFPGRFSGRQFSNSRSEMNVSTLELGDSALYLCASSPTSLLLAGVVAEQFFGPGTRLTVL.

This clonotype was detected ten times or more. The CDR3 sequence is CASSLLGGTQYF. As DNA, the CDR3 is TGTGCCAGCAGTTTACTTGGCGGGACCCAGTACTTC. The chain has TRBV12-3 or TRBV12-4 and TRBJ2-5; D is ambiguous. The CDR3 loop spans 12 amino acids. V lost 2 bases, J lost 7 bases, and 8 bases lay in between.

The chain joins TRBV6-2 or TRBV6-3 to TRBJ1-5, with 7 bases identical to TRBD1. Germline lookup yields CDR1 MNHEY and CDR2 SVGEGT. With V trimmed by 7 bases and J by 3 bases, 3 bases remained unmatched. This CDR3 is built from 13 residues. The CDR3 nucleotides read TGTGCCAGCACCGACAGGGTCAATCAGCCCCAGCATTTT. Translating gives CASTDRVNQPQHF.